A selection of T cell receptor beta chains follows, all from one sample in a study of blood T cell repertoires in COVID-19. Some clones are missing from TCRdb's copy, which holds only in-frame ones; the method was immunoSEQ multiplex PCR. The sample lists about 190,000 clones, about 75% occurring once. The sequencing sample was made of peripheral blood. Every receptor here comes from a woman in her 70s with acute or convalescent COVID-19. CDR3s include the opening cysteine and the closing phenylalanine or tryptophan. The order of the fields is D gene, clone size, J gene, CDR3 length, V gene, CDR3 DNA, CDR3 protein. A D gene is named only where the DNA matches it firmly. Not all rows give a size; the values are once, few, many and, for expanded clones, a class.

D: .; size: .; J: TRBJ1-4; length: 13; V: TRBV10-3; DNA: TGTGCCATCAGTTTTAATCCCAATGAAAAACTGTTTTTT; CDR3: CAISFNPNEKLFF
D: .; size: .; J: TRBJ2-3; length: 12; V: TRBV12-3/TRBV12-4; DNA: TGTGCCAGCAGTCGAGTAACAGATACGCAGTATTTT; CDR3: CASSRVTDTQYF
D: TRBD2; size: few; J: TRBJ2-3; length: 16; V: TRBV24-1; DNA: TGTGCCACCAGTGACTTTCGCACCCCCGGGGGGGATACGCAGTATTTT; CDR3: CATSDFRTPGGDTQYF
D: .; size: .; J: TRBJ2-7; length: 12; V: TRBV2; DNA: TGTGCCAGCAGTGTCGGACTTGGAGAGCAGTACTTC; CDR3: CASSVGLGEQYF
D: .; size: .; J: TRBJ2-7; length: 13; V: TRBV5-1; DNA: TGCGCCAGCAGGATCGACAGCTCCTACGAGCAGTACTTC; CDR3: CASRIDSSYEQYF
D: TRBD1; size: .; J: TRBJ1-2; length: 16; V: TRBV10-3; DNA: TGTGCCATCAGTGAATCCTTTACAGGGGATAACTATGGCTACACCTTC; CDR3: CAISESFTGDNYGYTF
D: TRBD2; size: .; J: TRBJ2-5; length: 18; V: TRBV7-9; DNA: TGTGCCAGCAGCTCGGGGACTAGCGGGAGGTCGACAGCAGAGACCCAGTACTTC; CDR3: CASSSGTSGRSTAETQYF
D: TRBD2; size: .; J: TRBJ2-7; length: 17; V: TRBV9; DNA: TGTGCCAGCAGCGTAGACCGATCGACTAGCGGGAGACACGAGCAGTACTTC; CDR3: CASSVDRSTSGRHEQYF
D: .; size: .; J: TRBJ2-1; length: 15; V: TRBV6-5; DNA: TGTGCCAGCACCACGGGCCTTGGGAGCTACAATGAGCAGTTCTTC; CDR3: CASTTGLGSYNEQFF
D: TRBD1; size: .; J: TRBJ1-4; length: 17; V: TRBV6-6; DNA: TGTGCCAGCAGTCCTAGACAGGGGCCCAACCGGGGTGAAAAACTGTTTTTT; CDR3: CASSPRQGPNRGEKLFF
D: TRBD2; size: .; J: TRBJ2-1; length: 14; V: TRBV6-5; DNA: TGTGCCAGCAGGTCCCGGGACTATTACAATGAGCAGTTCTTC; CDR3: CASRSRDYYNEQFF
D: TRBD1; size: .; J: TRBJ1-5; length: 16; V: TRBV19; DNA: TGTGCCAGTAGTATCCTTGGGACAGGGCAAGATCAGCCCCAGCATTTT; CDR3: CASSILGTGQDQPQHF
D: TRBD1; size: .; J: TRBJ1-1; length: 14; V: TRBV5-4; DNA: TGTGCCAGCACTAAGACCAGGGGGAGCACTGAAGCTTTCTTT; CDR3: CASTKTRGSTEAFF
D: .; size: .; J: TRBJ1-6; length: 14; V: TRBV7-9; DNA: TGTGCCAGCAGCGACCAGGATGGCAATTCACCCCTCCACTTT; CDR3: CASSDQDGNSPLHF
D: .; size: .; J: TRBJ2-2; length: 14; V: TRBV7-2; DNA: TGTGCCAGCAGCTTAACACGGAACACCGGGGAGCTGTTTTTT; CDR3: CASSLTRNTGELFF
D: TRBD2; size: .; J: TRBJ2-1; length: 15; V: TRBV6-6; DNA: TGTGCCAGCAGTCCGGGAGGACTCGGGTACAATGAGCAGTTCTTC; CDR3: CASSPGGLGYNEQFF
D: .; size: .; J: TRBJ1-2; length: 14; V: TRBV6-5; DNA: TGTGCCAGCACGAAACGGGGTTTGTTTGGGGGCTACACCTTC; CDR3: CASTKRGLFGGYTF
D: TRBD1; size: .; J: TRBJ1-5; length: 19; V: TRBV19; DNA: TGTGCCAGTAGTATATCTGCCCTAATCGGACAGGGTAGCAATCAGCCCCAGCATTTT; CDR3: CASSISALIGQGSNQPQHF
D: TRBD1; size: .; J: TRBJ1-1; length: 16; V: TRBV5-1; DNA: TGCGCCAGCAGCTTGGCGGGACAGGGTTTTCAGGCTGAAGCTTTCTTT; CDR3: CASSLAGQGFQAEAFF
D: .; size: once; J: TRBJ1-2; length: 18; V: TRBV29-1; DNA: TGCAGCGCGACCGGTCACAGGGACGGTGAGGGAAATAACTATGGCTACACCTTC; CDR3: CSATGHRDGEGNNYGYTF
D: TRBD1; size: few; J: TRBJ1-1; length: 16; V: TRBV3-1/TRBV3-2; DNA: TGTGCCAGCAGCCTTAAGGCCGGGACAGAAAACACTGAAGCTTTCTTT; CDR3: CASSLKAGTENTEAFF
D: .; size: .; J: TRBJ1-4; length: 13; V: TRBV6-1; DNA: TGTGCCAGCAGTGAGACAGTTGAAGAAAAACTGTTTTTT; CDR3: CASSETVEEKLFF
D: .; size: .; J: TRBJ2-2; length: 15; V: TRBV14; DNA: TGTGCCAGCAGCCCTTTCCAAACGAGCCCCGGGGAGCTGTTTTTT; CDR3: CASSPFQTSPGELFF
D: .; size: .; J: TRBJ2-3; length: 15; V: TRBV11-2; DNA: TGTGCCAGCAGTTCGATCAGGTCTAGCACAGATACGCAGTATTTT; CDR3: CASSSIRSSTDTQYF
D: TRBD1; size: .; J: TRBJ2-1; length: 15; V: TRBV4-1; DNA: TGCGCCAGCAGCCGCGGACAGGGGGCGGTTGCGGAGCAGTTCTTC; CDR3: CASSRGQGAVAEQFF
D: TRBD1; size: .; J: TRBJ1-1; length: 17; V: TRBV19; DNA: TGTGCCAGCGGACAGGGAGGCGGTGGGAGGCCGAACACTGAAGCTTTCTTT; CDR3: CASGQGGGGRPNTEAFF
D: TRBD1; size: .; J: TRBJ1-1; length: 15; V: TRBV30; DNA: TGTGCCTGGAGTGCGGGACAGAGAATGAACACTGAAGCTTTCTTT; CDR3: CAWSAGQRMNTEAFF
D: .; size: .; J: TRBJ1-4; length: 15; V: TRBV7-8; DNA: TGTGCCAGCAGCTTTGACACGATCGCTAATGAAAAACTGTTTTTT; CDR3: CASSFDTIANEKLFF
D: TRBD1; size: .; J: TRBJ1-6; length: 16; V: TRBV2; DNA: TGTGCCAGCAGTGCGTCCGGGACAGAGTATAATTCACCCCTCCACTTT; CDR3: CASSASGTEYNSPLHF
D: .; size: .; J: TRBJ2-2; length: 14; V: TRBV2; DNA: TGTGCCAGCAGTCCTAATCAGGCGGGCGGGGAGCTGTTTTTT; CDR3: CASSPNQAGGELFF
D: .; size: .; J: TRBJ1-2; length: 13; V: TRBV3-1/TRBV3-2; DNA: TGTGCCAGCAGCCCGACGGGGAACTATGGCTACACCTTC; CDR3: CASSPTGNYGYTF
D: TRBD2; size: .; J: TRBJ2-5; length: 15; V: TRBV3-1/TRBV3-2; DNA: TGTGCCAGCAGCCAAACCGGGAGGAGGGGAGAGACCCAGTACTTC; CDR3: CASSQTGRRGETQYF